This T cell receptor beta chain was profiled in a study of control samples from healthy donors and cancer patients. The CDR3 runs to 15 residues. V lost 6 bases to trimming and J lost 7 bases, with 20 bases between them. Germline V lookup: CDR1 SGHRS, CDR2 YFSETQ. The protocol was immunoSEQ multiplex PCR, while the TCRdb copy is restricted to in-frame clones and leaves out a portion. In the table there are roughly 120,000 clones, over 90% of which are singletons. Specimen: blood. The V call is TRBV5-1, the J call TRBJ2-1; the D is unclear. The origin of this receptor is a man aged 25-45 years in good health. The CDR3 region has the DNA TGCGCCAGCAACACGGCGGCAGCCCGGTCGAATGAGCAGTTCTTC. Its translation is CASNTAAARSNEQFF.